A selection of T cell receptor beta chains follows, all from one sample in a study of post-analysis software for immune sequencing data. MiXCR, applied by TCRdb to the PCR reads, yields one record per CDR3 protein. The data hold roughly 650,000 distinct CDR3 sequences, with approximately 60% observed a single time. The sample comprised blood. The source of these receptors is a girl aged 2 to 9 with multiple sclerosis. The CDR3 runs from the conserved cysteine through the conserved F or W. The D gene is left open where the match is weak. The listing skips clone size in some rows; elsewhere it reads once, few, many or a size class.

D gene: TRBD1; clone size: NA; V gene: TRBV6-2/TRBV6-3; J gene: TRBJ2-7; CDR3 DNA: TGTGCCAGCAGGTGGACAGGGGGCTCCTACGAGCAGTACTTC; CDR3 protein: CASRWTGGSYEQYF
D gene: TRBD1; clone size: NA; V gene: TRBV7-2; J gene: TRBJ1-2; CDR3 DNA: TGTGCCAGCAGCTTAGGGGGACAGGCCTATGGCTACACCTTC; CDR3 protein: CASSLGGQAYGYTF
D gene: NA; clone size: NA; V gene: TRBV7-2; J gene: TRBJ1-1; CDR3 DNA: TGTGCCAACAGCTTAGGCCAGGGAGGAGGAAGGACTGAAGCTTTCTTT; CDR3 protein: CANSLGQGGGRTEAFF
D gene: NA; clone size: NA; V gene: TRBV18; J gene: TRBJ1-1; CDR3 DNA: TGTGCCAGCTCACCCAATTTAGTGGGGAACACTGAAGCTTTCTTT; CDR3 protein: CASSPNLVGNTEAFF
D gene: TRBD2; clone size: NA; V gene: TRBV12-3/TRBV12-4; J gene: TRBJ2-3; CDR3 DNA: TGTGCCAGCAGTCCCGGGACTAGCGGGGGGGATACGCAGTATTTT; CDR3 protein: CASSPGTSGGDTQYF
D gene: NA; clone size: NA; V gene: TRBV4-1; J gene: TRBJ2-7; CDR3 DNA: TGCGCCAGCAGCCAAGGGTGGGGCTACGAGCAGTACTTC; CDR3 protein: CASSQGWGYEQYF
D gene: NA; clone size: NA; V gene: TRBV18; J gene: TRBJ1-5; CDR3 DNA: TGTGCCAGCTCACCCGGGGACAGCAATCAGCCCCAGCATTTT; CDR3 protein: CASSPGDSNQPQHF
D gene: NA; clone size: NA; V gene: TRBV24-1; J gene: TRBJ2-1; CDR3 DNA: TGTGCCACCAGTGATTTTCCGGGGAACAATGAGCAGTTCTTC; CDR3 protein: CATSDFPGNNEQFF
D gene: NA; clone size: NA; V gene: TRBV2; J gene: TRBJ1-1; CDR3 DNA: TGTGCCAGCAGTGAAGCGCTTCGGAACACTGAAGCTTTCTTT; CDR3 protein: CASSEALRNTEAFF
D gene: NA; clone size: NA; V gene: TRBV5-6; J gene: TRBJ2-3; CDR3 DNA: TGTGCCAGCAGCTTGGGCACACGGGGTACGCAGTATTTT; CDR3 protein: CASSLGTRGTQYF
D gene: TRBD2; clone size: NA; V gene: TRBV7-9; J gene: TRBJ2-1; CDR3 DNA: TGTGCCAGCAGCTGTGACGGGACTAGCGGGCAGAGCTCCTACAATGAGCAGTTCTTC; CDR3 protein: CASSCDGTSGQSSYNEQFF
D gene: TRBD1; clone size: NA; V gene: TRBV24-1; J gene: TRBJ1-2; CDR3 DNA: TGTGCCACCAGTGACTGGGACAGTAGTGGCTACACCTTC; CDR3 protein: CATSDWDSSGYTF
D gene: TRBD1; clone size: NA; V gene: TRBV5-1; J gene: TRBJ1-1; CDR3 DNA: TGCGCCAGCAGCTTGGCTGGACAGGGTAGTTCCAACGCTTTCTTT; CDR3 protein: CASSLAGQGSSNAFF
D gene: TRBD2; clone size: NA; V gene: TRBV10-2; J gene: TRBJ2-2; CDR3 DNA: TGCGCCAGCAGCGCGACCGGGAGGACTGTACCCGGGGAGCTGTTTTTT; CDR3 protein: CASSATGRTVPGELFF
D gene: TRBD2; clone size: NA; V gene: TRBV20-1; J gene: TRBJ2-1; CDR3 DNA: TGCAGTGCTAGGGAGACTAGCGGGAGGGCCCGCGATAAGCAGTTCTTC; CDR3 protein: CSARETSGRARDKQFF
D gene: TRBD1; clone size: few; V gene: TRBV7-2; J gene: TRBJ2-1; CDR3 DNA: TGTGCCAGCAGCGCCCACAGGGGTGAGCAGTTCTTC; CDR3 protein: CASSAHRGEQFF
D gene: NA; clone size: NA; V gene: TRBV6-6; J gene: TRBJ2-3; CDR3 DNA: TGTGCCAGCAGTGCTACAGGGCAAGATACGCAGTATTTT; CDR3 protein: CASSATGQDTQYF
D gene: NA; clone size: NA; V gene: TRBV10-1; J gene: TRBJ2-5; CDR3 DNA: TGCGCCAGCAGTGAGGGCGTGGGGACCCAGTACTTC; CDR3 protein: CASSEGVGTQYF
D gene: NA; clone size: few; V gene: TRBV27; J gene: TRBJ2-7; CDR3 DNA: TGTGCCAGCAGTTTAGGGGGATTAAACGAGCAGTACTTC; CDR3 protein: CASSLGGLNEQYF
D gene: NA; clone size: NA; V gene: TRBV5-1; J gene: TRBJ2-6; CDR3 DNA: TGCGCCAGCAGCTTGTTCAAGGGTTACACGTCTGGGGCCAACGTCCTGACTTTC; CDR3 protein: CASSLFKGYTSGANVLTF
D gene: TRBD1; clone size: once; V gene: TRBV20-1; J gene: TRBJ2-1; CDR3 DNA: TGCAGTGTTAGCAATTCAGGGGGCTCCTACAATGAGCAGTTCTTC; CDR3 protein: CSVSNSGGSYNEQFF
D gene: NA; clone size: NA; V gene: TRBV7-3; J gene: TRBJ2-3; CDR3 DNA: TGTGCCAGCAGCTTGGTAGGGCCAGATACGCAGTATTTT; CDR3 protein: CASSLVGPDTQYF
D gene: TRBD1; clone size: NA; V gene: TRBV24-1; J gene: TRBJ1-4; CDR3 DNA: TGTGCCACCAGTGGACAGGGGAGTGAAAAACTGTTTTTT; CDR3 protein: CATSGQGSEKLFF
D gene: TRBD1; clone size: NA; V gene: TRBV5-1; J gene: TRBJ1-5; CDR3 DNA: TGCGCCAGCAGCGAGGGGGACAGGGGGGGCTATAGCAATCAGCCCCAGCATTTT; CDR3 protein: CASSEGDRGGYSNQPQHF
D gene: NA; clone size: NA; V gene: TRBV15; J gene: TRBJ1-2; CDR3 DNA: TGTACCACCAGCGGGGGCCCCCCCTATGGCTACACCTTC; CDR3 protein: CTTSGGPPYGYTF
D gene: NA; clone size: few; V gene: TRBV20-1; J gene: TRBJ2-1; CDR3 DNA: TGCAGTGCCAACCAGGGCGCCCTCAATGAGCAGTTCTTC; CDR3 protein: CSANQGALNEQFF
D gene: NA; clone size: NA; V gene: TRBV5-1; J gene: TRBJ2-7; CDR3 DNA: TGCGCCAGCAGCCCCGGGTCCGGCACGATCTACGAGCAGTACTTC; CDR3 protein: CASSPGSGTIYEQYF
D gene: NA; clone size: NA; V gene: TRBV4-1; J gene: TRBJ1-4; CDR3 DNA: TGCGCCAGCAGCACAATAACGGGGGAGGAAAAACTGTTTTTT; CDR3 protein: CASSTITGEEKLFF
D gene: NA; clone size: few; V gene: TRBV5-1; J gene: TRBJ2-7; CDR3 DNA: TGCGCCAGCAGCTCTCGGGACACAGACTACGAGCAGTACTTC; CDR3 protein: CASSSRDTDYEQYF
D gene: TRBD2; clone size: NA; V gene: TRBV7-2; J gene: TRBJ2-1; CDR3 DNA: TGTGCCAGCAGCTTAGTCGGCCTAGCGGGAGTCAATGAGCAGTTCTTC; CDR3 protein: CASSLVGLAGVNEQFF
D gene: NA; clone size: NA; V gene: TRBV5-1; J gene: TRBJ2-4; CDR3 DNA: TGCGCCAGCAGCAGGGGGGATTCCAAAAACATTCAGTACTTC; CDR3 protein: CASSRGDSKNIQYF
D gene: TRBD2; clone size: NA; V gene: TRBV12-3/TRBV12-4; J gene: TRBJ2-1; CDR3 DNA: TGTGCCAGCACCGGCGATGATGCTAGCGGGCGGGTTGAGCAGTTCTTC; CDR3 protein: CASTGDDASGRVEQFF
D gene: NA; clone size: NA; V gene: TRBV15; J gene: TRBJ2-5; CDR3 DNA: TGTGCCACCAGCAGAGATGGAGGGACAGTTCAAGAGACCCAGTACTTC; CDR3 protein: CATSRDGGTVQETQYF
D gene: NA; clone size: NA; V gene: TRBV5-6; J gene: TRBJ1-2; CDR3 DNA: TGTGCCAGCAGCTTAAGTCATCCGGTGGGCTACACCTTC; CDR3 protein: CASSLSHPVGYTF
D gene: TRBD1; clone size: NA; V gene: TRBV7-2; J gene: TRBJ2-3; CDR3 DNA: TGTGCCAGCAGCTTAGCTCCGGGACAGGGGAGGGATACGCAGTATTTT; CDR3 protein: CASSLAPGQGRDTQYF
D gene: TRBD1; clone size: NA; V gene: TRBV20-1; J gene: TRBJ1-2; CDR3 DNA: TGCAGTGCTGTCGACAGGGCGCAAGGATATGGCTACACCTTC; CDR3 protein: CSAVDRAQGYGYTF
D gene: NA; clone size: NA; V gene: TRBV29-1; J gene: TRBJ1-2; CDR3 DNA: TGCAGCGTTGAAGGTCCCGAAAGAACTTATGGCTACACCTTC; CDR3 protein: CSVEGPERTYGYTF
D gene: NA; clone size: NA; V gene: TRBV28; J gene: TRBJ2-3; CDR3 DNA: TGTGCCAGCAGGGCGTCTGATACGCAGTATTTT; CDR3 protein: CASRASDTQYF
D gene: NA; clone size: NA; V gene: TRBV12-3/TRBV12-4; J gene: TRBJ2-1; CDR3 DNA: TGTGCCAGCAGCCTCCCGGCTAGCGGCCACAGGGGTGAGCAGTTCTTC; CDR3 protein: CASSLPASGHRGEQFF
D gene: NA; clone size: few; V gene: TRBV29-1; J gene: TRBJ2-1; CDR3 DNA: TGCAGCGTTGGGGTTAGCTCCTACAATGAGCAGTTCTTC; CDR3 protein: CSVGVSSYNEQFF
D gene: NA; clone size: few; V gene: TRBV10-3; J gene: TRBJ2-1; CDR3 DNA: TGTGCCATCGGACCGGGGGAGCGCGAGCAGTTCTTC; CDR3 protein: CAIGPGEREQFF
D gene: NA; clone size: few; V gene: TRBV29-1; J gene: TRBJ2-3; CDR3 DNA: TGCAGCGTTGAAAGGGGTCTAGCGAACACAGATACGCAGTATTTT; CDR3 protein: CSVERGLANTDTQYF
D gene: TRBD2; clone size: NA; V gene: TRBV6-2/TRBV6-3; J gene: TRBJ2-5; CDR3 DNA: TGTGCCAGCAGTTATCGGCCCCAGAGAATGGGGGGGACAGAGACCCAGTACTTC; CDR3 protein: CASSYRPQRMGGTETQYF
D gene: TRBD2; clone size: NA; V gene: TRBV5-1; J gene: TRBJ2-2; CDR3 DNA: TGCGCCAGCAGCTCGCGGACTAGCGGGGATGGGGAGCTGTTTTTT; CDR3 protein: CASSSRTSGDGELFF
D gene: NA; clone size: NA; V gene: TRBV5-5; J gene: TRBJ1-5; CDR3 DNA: TGTGCCAGCAGCTTGAGGGGGTATAGCAATCAGCCCCAGCATTTT; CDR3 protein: CASSLRGYSNQPQHF
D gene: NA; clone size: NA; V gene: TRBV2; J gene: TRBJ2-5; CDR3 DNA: TGTGCCGGGACCCCGGACCCCGGAGAGACCCAGTACTTC; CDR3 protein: CAGTPDPGETQYF
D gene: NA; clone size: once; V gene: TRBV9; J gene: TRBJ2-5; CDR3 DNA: TGTGCCAGCAGCGTTCAAGCGGGTTCGAGGGAGACCCAGTACTTC; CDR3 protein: CASSVQAGSRETQYF